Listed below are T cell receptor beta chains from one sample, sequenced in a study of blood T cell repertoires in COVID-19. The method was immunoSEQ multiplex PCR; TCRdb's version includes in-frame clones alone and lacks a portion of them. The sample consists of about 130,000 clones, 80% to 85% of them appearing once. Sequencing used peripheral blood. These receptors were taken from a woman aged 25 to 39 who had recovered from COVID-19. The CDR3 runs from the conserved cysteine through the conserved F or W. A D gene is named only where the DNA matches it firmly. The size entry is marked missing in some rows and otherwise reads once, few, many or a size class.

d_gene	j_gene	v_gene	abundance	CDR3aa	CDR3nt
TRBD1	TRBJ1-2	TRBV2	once	CASSPTWTGGGYTF	TGTGCCAGCAGCCCCACCTGGACAGGGGGTGGCTACACCTTC
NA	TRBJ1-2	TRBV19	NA	CASSIDNRNYGYTF	TGTGCCAGTAGTATTGACAATCGCAACTATGGCTACACCTTC
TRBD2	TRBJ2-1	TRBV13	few	CASSPLREINEQFF	TGTGCCAGCAGCCCCTTGCGGGAGATTAATGAGCAGTTCTTC
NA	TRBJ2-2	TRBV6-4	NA	CASSPAWGVNTGELFF	TGTGCCAGCAGTCCCGCATGGGGGGTTAACACCGGGGAGCTGTTTTTT
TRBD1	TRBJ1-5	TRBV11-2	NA	CASSFDRDQPQHF	TGTGCCAGCAGCTTTGACAGGGATCAGCCCCAGCATTTT
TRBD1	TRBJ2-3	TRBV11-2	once	CASSLGQGAEGYTQYF	TGTGCCAGCAGCTTAGGCCAGGGGGCGGAGGGTTATACGCAGTATTTT
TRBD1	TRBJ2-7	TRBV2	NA	CASSEGDRESYEQYF	TGTGCCAGCAGTGAAGGGGACAGGGAGAGCTACGAGCAGTACTTC
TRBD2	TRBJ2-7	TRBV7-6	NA	CASSPTSGVYYEQYF	TGTGCCAGCAGCCCGACTAGCGGGGTCTACTACGAGCAGTACTTC
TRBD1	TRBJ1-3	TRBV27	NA	CASSLTGRFGNTIYF	TGTGCCAGCAGTTTGACAGGGAGATTCGGAAACACCATATATTTT
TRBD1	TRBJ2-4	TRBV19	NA	CASRLGQGIDIQYF	TGTGCCAGTAGACTCGGACAGGGGATTGACATTCAGTACTTC
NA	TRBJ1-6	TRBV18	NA	CASSPLSSYNSPLHF	TGTGCCAGCTCACCCCTGAGCTCCTATAATTCACCCCTCCACTTT
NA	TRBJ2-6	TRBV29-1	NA	CSVEDTTNRAGANVLTF	TGCAGCGTTGAAGATACCACTAACAGGGCTGGGGCCAACGTCCTGACTTTC
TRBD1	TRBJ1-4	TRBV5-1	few	CASSWTGDSDEKLFF	TGCGCCAGCAGCTGGACAGGGGATTCCGATGAAAAACTGTTTTTT
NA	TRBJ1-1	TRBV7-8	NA	CASSLVKNTEAFF	TGTGCCAGCAGCTTAGTAAAGAACACTGAAGCTTTCTTT
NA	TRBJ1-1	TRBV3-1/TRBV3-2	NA	CASRDVREEAFF	TGTGCCAGCAGGGACGTCCGGGAGGAAGCTTTCTTT
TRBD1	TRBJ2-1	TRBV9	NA	CASSAMGQGVQFF	TGTGCCAGCAGCGCGATGGGACAGGGAGTGCAGTTCTTC
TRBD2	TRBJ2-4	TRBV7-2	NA	CASSSLAGETKNIQYF	TGTGCCAGCAGCTCGCTAGCGGGAGAGACCAAAAACATTCAGTACTTC
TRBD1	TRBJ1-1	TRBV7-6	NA	CASSFRTGPDGEAFF	TGTGCCAGCAGCTTCCGGACAGGTCCGGATGGGGAAGCTTTCTTT
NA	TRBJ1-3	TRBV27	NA	CASSFPRVGNTIYF	TGTGCCAGCAGTTTTCCCCGCGTCGGAAACACCATATATTTT
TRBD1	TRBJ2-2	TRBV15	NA	CATSRDRQGGVRELFF	TGTGCCACCAGCAGAGATCGACAGGGGGGAGTTAGGGAGCTGTTTTTT
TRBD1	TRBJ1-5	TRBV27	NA	CASTFGTGSFSNQPQHF	TGTGCCAGCACGTTTGGGACAGGGTCCTTTAGCAATCAGCCCCAGCATTTT
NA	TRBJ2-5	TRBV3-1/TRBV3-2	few	CASSQKTTGRQETQYF	TGTGCCAGCAGCCAAAAGACGACAGGCCGACAAGAGACCCAGTACTTC
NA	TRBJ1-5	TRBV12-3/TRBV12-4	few	CASSLELVQPQHF	TGTGCCAGCAGCCTGGAGCTAGTTCAGCCCCAGCATTTT
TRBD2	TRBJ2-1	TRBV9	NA	CASSEGTSGGKQFF	TGTGCCAGCAGCGAAGGGACTAGCGGGGGAAAGCAGTTCTTC
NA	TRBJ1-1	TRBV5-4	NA	CASAPWGQKGTEAFF	TGTGCCAGCGCCCCCTGGGGGCAGAAGGGGACTGAAGCTTTCTTT
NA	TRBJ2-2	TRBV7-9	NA	CASSFGGTPNTGELFF	TGTGCCAGCAGCTTCGGTGGGACACCTAACACCGGGGAGCTGTTTTTT
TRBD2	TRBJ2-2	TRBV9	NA	CASSDTSGSDTGELFF	TGTGCCAGCAGCGACACTAGCGGGAGCGACACCGGGGAGCTGTTTTTT
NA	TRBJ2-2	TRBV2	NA	CASDSGDLDTGELFF	TGTGCCAGTGATTCGGGAGACTTGGATACCGGGGAGCTGTTTTTT
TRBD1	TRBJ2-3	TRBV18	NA	CASSLGQGATDTQYF	TGTGCCAGCTCACTGGGACAGGGGGCCACAGATACGCAGTATTTT
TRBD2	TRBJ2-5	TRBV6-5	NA	CASSPIAGVETQYF	TGTGCCAGCAGCCCGATAGCGGGAGTCGAGACCCAGTACTTC
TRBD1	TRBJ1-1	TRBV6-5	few	CASSLIGTGIEAFF	TGTGCCAGCAGTCTGATTGGGACAGGGATTGAAGCTTTCTTT
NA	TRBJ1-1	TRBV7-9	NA	CASSPKPTQNTEAFF	TGTGCCAGCAGCCCGAAGCCGACACAGAACACTGAAGCTTTCTTT
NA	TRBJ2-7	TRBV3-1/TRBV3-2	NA	CASSRLAYEQYF	TGTGCCAGCAGCCGACTAGCCTACGAGCAGTACTTC
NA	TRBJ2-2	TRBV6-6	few	CASSYILTGELFF	TGTGCCAGCAGTTACATCCTCACCGGGGAGCTGTTTTTT
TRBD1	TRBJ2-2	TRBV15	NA	CAIRDGTGGDTGELFF	TGTGCCATCAGGGACGGGACAGGGGGCGACACCGGGGAGCTGTTTTTT
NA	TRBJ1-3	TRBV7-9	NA	CASSLLGDSGNTIYF	TGTGCCAGCAGCCTATTGGGAGACTCTGGAAACACCATATATTTT
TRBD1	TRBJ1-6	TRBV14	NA	CASSPGTGHRNSPLHF	TGTGCCAGCAGCCCGGGGACAGGCCATCGGAATTCACCCCTCCACTTT
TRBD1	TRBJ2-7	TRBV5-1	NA	CASSFGDRGYEQYF	TGCGCCAGCAGCTTTGGGGACAGGGGGTACGAGCAGTACTTC
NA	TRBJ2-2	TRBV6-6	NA	CASSSISGTGELFF	TGTGCCAGCAGTTCAATCAGTGGTACCGGGGAGCTGTTTTTT
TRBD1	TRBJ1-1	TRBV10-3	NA	CAISQGVNTEAFF	TGTGCCATCAGCCAGGGGGTAAACACTGAAGCTTTCTTT
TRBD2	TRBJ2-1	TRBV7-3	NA	CASSLGGTSAYNEQFF	TGTGCCAGCAGCTTAGGGGGGACTAGCGCTTACAATGAGCAGTTCTTC